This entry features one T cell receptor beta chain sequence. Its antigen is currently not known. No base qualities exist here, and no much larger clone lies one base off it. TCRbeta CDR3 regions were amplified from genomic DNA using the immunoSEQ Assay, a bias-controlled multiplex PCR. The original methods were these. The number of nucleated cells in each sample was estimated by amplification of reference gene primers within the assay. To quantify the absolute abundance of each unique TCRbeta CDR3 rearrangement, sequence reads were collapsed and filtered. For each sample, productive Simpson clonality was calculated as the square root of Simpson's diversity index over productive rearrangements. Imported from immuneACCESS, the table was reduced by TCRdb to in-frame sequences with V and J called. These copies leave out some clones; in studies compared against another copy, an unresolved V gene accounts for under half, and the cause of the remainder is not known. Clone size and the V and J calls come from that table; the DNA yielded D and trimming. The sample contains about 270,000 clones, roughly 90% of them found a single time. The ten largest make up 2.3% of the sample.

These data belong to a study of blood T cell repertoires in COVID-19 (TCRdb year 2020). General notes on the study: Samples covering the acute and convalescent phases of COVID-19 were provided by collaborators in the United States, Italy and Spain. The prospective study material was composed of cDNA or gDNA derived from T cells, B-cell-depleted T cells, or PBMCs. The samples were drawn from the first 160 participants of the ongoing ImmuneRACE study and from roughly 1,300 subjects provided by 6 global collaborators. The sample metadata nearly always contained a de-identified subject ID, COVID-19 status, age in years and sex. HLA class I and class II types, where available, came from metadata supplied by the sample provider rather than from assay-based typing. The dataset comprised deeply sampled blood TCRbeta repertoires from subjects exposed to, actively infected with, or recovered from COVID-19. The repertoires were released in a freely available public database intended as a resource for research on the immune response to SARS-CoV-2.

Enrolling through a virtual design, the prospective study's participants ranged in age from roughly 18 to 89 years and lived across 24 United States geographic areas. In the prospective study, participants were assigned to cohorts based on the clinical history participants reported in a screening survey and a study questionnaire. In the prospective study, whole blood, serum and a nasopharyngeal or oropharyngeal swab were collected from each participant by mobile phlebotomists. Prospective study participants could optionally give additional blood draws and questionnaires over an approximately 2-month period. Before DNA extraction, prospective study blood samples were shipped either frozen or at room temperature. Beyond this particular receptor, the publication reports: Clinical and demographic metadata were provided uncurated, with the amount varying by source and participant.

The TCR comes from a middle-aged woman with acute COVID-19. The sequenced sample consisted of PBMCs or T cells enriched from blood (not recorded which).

The bases are TGTGCCAGCAGCGACCCGGGAATAGCGTCCTACGAGCAGTACTTC. Its protein product is CASSDPGIASYEQYF. The receptor chain draws on TRBV6-5 and TRBJ2-7; TRBD2 is possibly the D segment (5 matching bases). V and J are truncated by 6 bases and 1 base respectively, leaving an intervening sequence of 16 bases. CDR1 and CDR2, per the germline V gene, are MNHEY and SVGAGI. The CDR3, from cysteine to phenylalanine, totals 15 residues. Solely the CDR3 DNA is kept, with 45 bases framed from the first base.